This passage covers 7 T cell receptor beta chains from one sample sequenced in a study of metastatic and nonmetastatic thyroid tumors. Every patient was untreated before thyroid surgery. TCRdb re-called the PCR reads through MiXCR. The sample lists 25,000 to 35,000 clones, 3.5% to 5% seen once, with about 21% in the top ten. The specimen sequenced was blood. These receptors all stem from a female donor with papillary thyroid cancer or a benign thyroid nodule (not recorded which). Some clones in this sample may be carry-over from other donors' samples.

By sample fraction, this clone is medium-sized. The V call is TRBV28, the J call TRBJ2-1; perhaps TRBD2 as D (5 bases). This CDR3 contains 12 residues. Trimming took off 6 bases at V and 4 bases at J, with 7 bases between the two ends. Germline V lookup: CDR1 MDHEN, CDR2 SYDVKM. The DNA of the CDR3 is TGTGCCAGCAGAAGAGGGTACAATGAGCAGTTCTTC. Protein product: CASRRGYNEQFF. Variable domain in full (rest from reference TRBV28 and TRBJ2-1): DVKVTQSSRYLVKRTGEKVFLECVQDMDHENMFWYRQDPGLGLRLIYFSYDVKMKEKGDIPEGYSVSREKKERFSLILESASTNQTSMYLCASRRGYNEQFFGPGTRLTVL.

Ten or more counts support this clone. This chain connects TRBV11-2 to TRBJ1-2; D is possibly TRBD1 (5 bases). Trimming removed 4 bases from V and 8 bases from J, with 17 bases in between. The length of the CDR3 is 14 residues. Germline V lookup: CDR1 SGHAT, CDR2 FQNNGV. The CDR3 reads CASSSLGRGSGYTF. CDR3 in DNA: TGTGCCAGCAGCTCCCTCGGACGGGGGTCGGGCTACACCTTC. Based on the CDR3 plus reference TRBV11-2 and TRBJ1-2, the full variable domain is EAGVAQSPRYKIIEKRQSVAFWCNPISGHATLYWYQQILGQGPKLLIQFQNNGVVDDSQLPKDRFSAERLKGVDSTLKIQPAKLEDSAVYLCASSSLGRGSGYTFGSGTRLTVV.

This clone was detected only a few times. The chain is built from TRBV5-1 and TRBJ2-1, with 15 bases matching TRBD2. J was trimmed by 9 bases and V by 3 bases; bases with no gene match: 7. Germline CDR1 SGHRS, CDR2 YFSETQ. CDR3 length: 16 amino acids. The CDR3 nucleotides are TGCGCCAGCAGCTACCAACCGGGACTAGCGGGAGGTGAGCAGTTCTTC. This sequence encodes CASSYQPGLAGGEQFF. Supplemented by reference TRBV5-1 and TRBJ2-1, the full variable domain reads KAGVTQTPRYLIKTRGQQVTLSCSPISGHRSVSWYQQTPGQGLQFLFEYFSETQRNKGNFPGRFSGRQFSNSRSEMNVSTLELGDSALYLCASSYQPGLAGGEQFFGPGTRLTVL.

This clone showed up many times. The chain joins TRBV5-4 to TRBJ2-7; the match to TRBD2 covers 11 bases. Germline lookup yields CDR1 SGHNT and CDR2 YYREEE (reference sequence). J lost 0 bases, V lost 10 bases, and 9 bases had no gene match. This CDR3 has 15 residues. This CDR3 reads CAGSRTSGPSYEQYF. As DNA, the CDR3 is TGTGCCGGATCAAGGACTAGCGGGCCCTCCTACGAGCAGTACTTC.

This clone turned up a few times. The chain has TRBV6-1 and TRBJ2-1; 9 bases agree with TRBD2. V was pared by 7 bases and J by 7 bases, with 5 bases of the junction left unmatched. CDR1 is MNHNS and CDR2 is SASEGT in the germline V gene. This CDR3 comprises 13 residues. CDR3 sequence reads: CASIFSGRNEQFF. DNA of the CDR3: TGTGCCAGCATCTTTAGCGGGAGAAATGAGCAGTTCTTC.

This clone appeared a few times. This CDR3 is CATSEFPLGEGGYTF. The CDR3 DNA sequence: TGTGCCACCAGTGAGTTCCCCTTGGGCGAAGGCGGCTACACCTTC. The chain has TRBV24-1 and TRBJ1-2; no firm D call. The V and J ends lost 4 bases and 8 bases respectively, with 19 bases between them. There are 15 residues in the CDR3. The V gene's germline CDR1 is KGHDR and CDR2 SFDVKD.

In its sample, this clone is medium-sized. The V and J genes are TRBV20-1 and TRBJ2-1; tentatively, D is TRBD2 (5 bases). CDR3 size: 15 residues. The germline V gene has CDR1 DFQATT and CDR2 SNEGSKA (reference sequence). Trimming stripped 2 bases from V and 6 bases from J, with 17 bases between. Written as DNA, the CDR3 is TGCAGTGCTAGACCTTTTGCGGGTTTATCCAATGAGCAGTTCTTC. Amino acids: CSARPFAGLSNEQFF.